This TCR beta chain was retrieved from a study of blood T cells in healthy people across ages. The study, taken as a whole, reports: Older age coincided with a roughly linear decline in TCR beta diversity per million T cells.

Turning to this clonotype: Antigen unknown. Its ends do not fully match the called genes, so a read error is possible.

Germline CDR1 SGHTA, CDR2 FQGNSA. The CDR3 contains 14 residues. Isolated PBMCs totaled at least 6 million in each sample. For the second PCR, which ran for about 7 to 12 cycles, a sample-barcoded 5' primer and a J-beta primer mix were used. Template switching added a 12-random-nucleotide identifier to every cDNA molecule. TCRdb recomputed calls from the 5' RACE reads with MiXCR, one row per CDR3 protein. The sample shows roughly 1.9 million distinct CDR3 sequences, roughly 43% of them seen only once. The chain employs TRBV7-2 and TRBJ1-4; no clear D. The TCR was taken from a human donor in good health. Material: blood. CDR3 region: CASSLVRTNEKRFF. In DNA, the CDR3 is TGTGCCAGCAGCTTAGTACGGACCAATGAAAAACGGTTTTTT.